These 28 T cell receptor beta chains came from one sample sequenced in a study of breast tumors, draining lymph nodes, adjacent tissues. TCRdb re-called the multiplex PCR reads with MiXCR, one entry per CDR3 protein. The table has around 300,000 distinct CDR3 sequences, around 31% seen once; the top ten hold about 1.2%. The lymph nodes were axillary draining lymph nodes from breast cancer patients. The sample comprised axillary lymph node tissue. Receptor source: a female donor with breast cancer. Some clones in this sample may be carry-over from other donors' samples.

This clonotype was detected many times. The rearrangement uses TRBV4-3 and TRBJ1-3; no firm D call. The CDR3 totals 15 residues. Germline V lookup: CDR1 LGHNA, CDR2 YSLEER. Trimming pared 1 base from V and 0 bases from J, leaving 7 bases between. CDR3 DNA sequence: TGCGCCAGCAGCCAAGCCCCTTACTCTGGAAACACCATATATTTT. This translates into CASSQAPYSGNTIYF.

This clonotype occurred many times. The chain combines TRBV2 with TRBJ1-5, with TRBD1 as a possible D gene (5 bases). The V gene lost 0 bases and the J gene lost 9 bases, with 15 bases spanning the gap. Germline assignment: CDR1 SNHLY and CDR2 FYNNEI. The CDR3 covers 15 residues. This CDR3 reads CASSEAGRRIGPQHF. The CDR3 region has the DNA TGTGCCAGCAGTGAAGCGGGACGGAGGATCGGGCCCCAGCATTTT.

This clonotype showed up just once. At one end, the junction sequence differs from germline, possibly due to a read error. Here the CDR3 reads CASSLASRPQHF. In DNA, the CDR3 is TGTGCCAGTAGCTTAGCCAGTCGGCCCCAGCATTTT. The gene calls are TRBV7-2 and TRBJ1-5; D unclear. The CDR3 totals 12 residues. Germline V gene lookup returns CDR1 SGHTA and CDR2 FQGNSA.

Remarks on this clonotype: With a much larger clone just one base away, this may be a read error. CDR3 loop: CASSPSGLAYIGELFF. The CDR3, as DNA: TGTGCCAGCAGCCCGTCCGGGCTCGCGTACATCGGGGAGCTGTTTTTT. The gene calls are TRBV14 and TRBJ2-2; D gene ambiguous. Between the trimmed V and J ends, which lost 4 bases and 7 bases, there was a span of 19 bases. This CDR3 comprises 16 residues. The germline gives CDR1 SGHDN, CDR2 FVKESK.

The V call is TRBV2, the J call TRBJ1-1, with unresolved D. CDR1 is SNHLY, CDR2 FYNNEI, per germline. V shed 7 bases and J shed 0 bases, with 12 bases lying between them. This CDR3 has 14 residues. The CDR3 protein is CASILRDMNTEAFF. Here the CDR3 DNA reads TGTGCCAGCATACTGAGAGACATGAACACTGAAGCTTTCTTT.

This clonotype has ten or more counts. The V gene is TRBV7-2, the J gene TRBJ1-5; D not resolved. Looked up from germline, CDR1 is SGHTA and CDR2 is FQGNSA. The length of the CDR3 is 13 residues. V was trimmed by 5 bases and J by 9 bases, leaving 14 bases between them. CDR3 nucleotide sequence: TGTGCCAGCAGCGTTGGGTCCCGGGGGCCCCAGCATTTT. Its protein is CASSVGSRGPQHF.

This clonotype was picked up many times. The CDR3 spells CASTNPPDRACTDTQYF. CDR3 in DNA: TGTGCCAGCACCAACCCCCCGGACAGGGCCTGCACAGATACGCAGTATTTT. This rearrangement joins TRBV6-4 to TRBJ2-3; TRBD1 matches at 8 bases. CDR1 MRHNA and CDR2 SNTAGT come from the germline V gene. The CDR3 consists of 17 residues. The ends lost 7 bases at V and 1 base at J; junction bases unmatched: 13.

This chain links TRBV7-2 with TRBJ2-5; D tentatively fits TRBD1 or TRBD2 (5 bases each). The CDR3 is 15 amino acids. Trimming pared 3 bases from V and 10 bases from J, leaving 21 bases between. Germline CDR1 and CDR2: SGHTA and FQGNSA. In DNA, the CDR3 is TGTGCCAGCAGCTTCCAGGGCAGACTTCGAGGGGTCCAGTACTTC. It encodes CASSFQGRLRGVQYF. The full variable domain, its missing parts supplied by reference TRBV7-2 and TRBJ2-5, is GAGVSQSPSNKVTEKGKDVELRCDPISGHTALYWYRQSLGQGLEFLIYFQGNSAPDKSGLPSDRFSAERTGGSVSTLTIQRTQQEDSAVYLCASSFQGRLRGVQYFGPGTRLLVL.

This clonotype was counted ten times or more. The gene calls are TRBV20-1 and TRBJ1-3, with 8 bases matching TRBD1. The V and J ends lost 1 base and 8 bases, in that order; junction bases with no gene match: 10. The germline CDR1 and CDR2 sequences are DFQATT and SNEGSKA (reference sequence). The CDR3 runs 15 residues. The CDR3 loop reads CSARAKDRAGYTIYF. The CDR3, as DNA: TGCAGTGCTAGAGCCAAGGACAGGGCCGGATACACCATATATTTT.

This clonotype was detected ten times or more. This chain uses TRBV12-3 or TRBV12-4 with TRBJ2-1; D is unresolved. CDR3 length equals 14 residues. V lost 6 bases to trimming and J lost 0 bases, with 9 bases between them. CDR3 sequence: CASSPRDSYNEQFF. For the CDR3, the DNA is TGTGCCAGCAGCCCAAGGGACTCCTACAATGAGCAGTTCTTC.

This clonotype was picked up many times. The chain is built from TRBV20-1 and TRBJ1-2; tentatively, D is TRBD1 (5 bases). CDR1 and CDR2 (germline): DFQATT, SNEGSKA (reference sequence). This CDR3 region has 13 residues. The V end lost 3 bases, the J end lost 0 bases, and 8 bases lay between the germline ends. The CDR3 DNA sequence: TGCAGTGCTAGGGACATTACTAACTATGGCTACACCTTC. Its protein product is CSARDITNYGYTF.

This clonotype has just a few counts. Since a much larger clone is just one base distant, this may be a read error. The gene calls are TRBV20-1 and TRBJ2-7, with 11 bases aligning to TRBD2. CDR3 length: 15 amino acids. The germline gives CDR1 DFQATT, CDR2 SNEGSKA (reference sequence). J lost 4 bases, V lost 5 bases, and 10 bases had no gene match. The CDR3 is CSAEPVTSGTYEQYF. The CDR3 coding sequence is TGCAGTGCTGAACCTGTGACTAGCGGGACATACGAGCAGTACTTC.

A note on this clonotype: A much bigger clone sits one base away, suggesting this may be a read error. The chain carries TRBV2 and TRBJ2-7; D possibly corresponds to TRBD1 (6 bases). Deletions cut 8 bases from V and 9 bases from J, with 20 bases between. The CDR3 length is 13 residues. The germline V gene encodes CDR1 SNHLY and CDR2 FYNNEI. DNA of the CDR3: TGTGCCAGCTTGGGGGCCAGAAGTCGCGGGCAGTACTTC. It specifies CASLGARSRGQYF.

This clonotype occurred many times. V gene TRBV5-1 combines with J gene TRBJ1-3; D is ambiguous. Trimming removed 1 base from V and 6 bases from J, with 14 bases in between. The CDR3 consists of 15 residues. Germline V gives CDR1 SGHRS, CDR2 YFSETQ. The CDR3 is CASSLRGLGINTIYF. The CDR3 DNA reads as TGCGCCAGCAGCTTGCGCGGACTCGGCATAAACACCATATATTTT.

A note on this clonotype: It may be a read error: a sequence one base away is much more abundant. Because it lacks the conserved phenylalanine or tryptophan at the end, this CDR3 is likely a read error. This chain uses TRBV5-4 with TRBJ1-2, with TRBD1 as a possible D gene (5 bases). The CDR3 covers 17 residues. Looked up from germline, CDR1 is SGHNT and CDR2 is YYREEE (reference sequence). Deletions cut 4 bases from V and 4 bases from J, with 23 bases between. CDR3 residues: CASSPFYTRLGTYGYTS. The CDR3 DNA reads TGTGCCAGCAGCCCGTTCTACACAAGACTTGGGACCTATGGCTACACCTCC.

This clonotype was picked up a small number of times. A much larger clone sits a single nucleotide away, making a read error possible. V gene TRBV5-1 combines with J gene TRBJ2-3, with 10 bases that match TRBD2. Trimming at V came to 1 base and at J to 4 bases, leaving 12 bases not matched to a gene. CDR1 and CDR2 (germline): SGHRS, YFSETQ. The CDR3 runs 18 residues. As DNA, the CDR3 is TGCGCCAGCAGCTTGACCCACCCAGCGGGAGGGCAAGCAGATACGCAGTATTTT. Its protein is CASSLTHPAGGQADTQYF.

There are a few counts of this clonotype. This sequence joins TRBV28 and TRBJ2-5, with TRBD2 matching 9 bases. The junction had 11 bases not matched to a gene; V was cut back by 3 bases and J by 3 bases. The CDR3 is 17 amino acids. Germline values: CDR1 MDHEN, CDR2 SYDVKM. The CDR3: CASSFMSRASGKETQYF. In nucleotides, the CDR3 is TGTGCCAGCAGTTTTATGTCGAGGGCTAGCGGGAAAGAGACCCAGTACTTC.

Ten or more counts support this clonotype. The chain recombines TRBV20-1 with TRBJ2-3; no reliable D call. V dropped 7 bases and J dropped 0 bases, with 8 bases sitting between them. This CDR3 comprises 12 residues. Germline-derived CDR1 and CDR2 are DFQATT and SNEGSKA (reference sequence). The CDR3 region has the DNA TGCAGTGGCGGAACTAGCACAGATACGCAGTATTTT. Translating it yields CSGGTSTDTQYF.

This clonotype was picked up many times. The rearrangement uses TRBV19 and TRBJ2-5; 10 bases line up with TRBD2. Germline V gives CDR1 LNHDA, CDR2 SQIVND (reference sequence). This CDR3 spans 15 amino acids. Trimming cost V 5 bases and J 2 bases; bases outside gene matches: 5. CDR3 sequence (DNA): TGTGCCAGTAGTCTCGGACTAGCGGTACAAGAGACCCAGTACTTC. It yields the protein CASSLGLAVQETQYF.

With regard to this clonotype: An end of the junction does not agree with germline; a read error may underlie this. The chain combines TRBV2 with TRBJ2-2, with D perhaps TRBD1 (7 bases). The germline V gene encodes CDR1 SNHLY and CDR2 FYNNEI. The CDR3 spans 16 residues. CDR3 nucleotide sequence: TGTGCCAGCAGTGAAGGTCTTTGGACAGGTAACGGGGGGCTGTTTTTT. It specifies CASSEGLWTGNGGLFF.

A few counts support this clonotype. A much bigger clone sits one base away, suggesting this may be a read error. This chain links TRBV5-8 with TRBJ1-4; TRBD1 might be the D (6 bases). There are 15 residues in the CDR3. CDR1 and CDR2 (germline): SGHTS, YDEGEE. The CDR3 is CASSPQGRTNEKLLF. For the CDR3, the DNA is TGTGCCAGCAGCCCCCAGGGGAGAACTAATGAAAAACTGCTTTTT. The full variable domain, completed using reference TRBV5-8 and TRBJ1-4, is EAGVTQSPTHLIKTRGQQATLRCSPISGHTSVYWYQQALGLGLQFLLWYDEGEERNRGNFPPRFSGRQFPNYSSELNVNALELEDSALYLCASSPQGRTNEKLLFGSGTQLSVL.

J is TRBJ2-1 and V is TRBV10-1, with 9 bases that match TRBD1. Losses at the gene ends were 4 bases for V and 4 bases for J; bases not matched to a gene: 2. This CDR3 has 14 amino acids. The germline CDR1 and CDR2 sequences are WNHNN and SYGVQD (reference sequence). CDR3 bases: TGCGCCAGCAGTGGGACAGGGGATTACAATGAGCAGTTCTTC. This translates into CASSGTGDYNEQFF.

In nucleotides, the CDR3 is TGCAGCGTCCTGCCAGGGCGGGTTGCGGGGGAAAAACTGTTTTTT. Amino acids: CSVLPGRVAGEKLFF. The chain carries TRBV29-1 and TRBJ1-4; tentatively, D is TRBD1 (5 bases). The CDR3 is made up of 15 amino acids. With 6 bases removed from V and 8 bases from J, the gap between germline ends came to 22 bases. From germline, CDR1 is SQVTM and CDR2 ANQGSEA.

A few counts support this clonotype. The rearrangement uses TRBV27 and TRBJ2-7, with D unclear. The germline CDR1 and CDR2 sequences are MNHEY and SMNVEV (reference sequence). This CDR3 region has 14 residues. V lost 3 bases and J lost 2, with 11 bases in between. The CDR3 DNA follows: TGTGCCAGCAGTTTTGCTAGTTCTGCCTACGAGCAGTACTTC. It encodes CASSFASSAYEQYF.

The V and J genes are TRBV7-2 and TRBJ1-1; D is ambiguous. V dropped 4 bases and J dropped 0 bases, with 6 bases sitting between them. The CDR3 is 13 amino acids. The germline gives CDR1 SGHTA, CDR2 FQGNSA. The CDR3 DNA sequence: TGTGCCAGCAGCTCCGCCCTGAACACTGAAGCTTTCTTT. It codes for CASSSALNTEAFF.

This clonotype was recorded at least ten times. V and J are TRBV7-2 and TRBJ1-6; TRBD1 agrees at 7 bases. The CDR3 consists of 16 residues. Germline V gene sequence: CDR1 SGHTA, CDR2 FQGNSA. V was pared by 1 base and J by 7 bases, with 7 bases of the junction left unmatched. CDR3 DNA sequence: TGTGCCAGCAGCTTAGTTGAGGGGGCAGGGAATTCACCCCTCCACTTT. It codes for CASSLVEGAGNSPLHF. Based on the CDR3 plus reference TRBV7-2 and TRBJ1-6, the full variable domain is GAGVSQSPSNKVTEKGKDVELRCDPISGHTALYWYRQSLGQGLEFLIYFQGNSAPDKSGLPSDRFSAERTGGSVSTLTIQRTQQEDSAVYLCASSLVEGAGNSPLHFGNGTRLTVT.

The gene calls are TRBV14 and TRBJ2-1; D not certain. From germline, CDR1 is SGHDN and CDR2 FVKESK. The CDR3 is made up of 17 amino acids. V lost 8 bases and J lost 4, with 24 bases in between. The CDR3 nucleotides are TGTGCCAGCTCACCACCGACCGCGTTTGAGGCTTACAATGAGCAGTTCTTC. As protein: CASSPPTAFEAYNEQFF.

This chain uses TRBV6-6 with TRBJ2-4; possibly TRBD2 for D (6 bases). The V end was cut by 8 bases, the J end by 0 bases, with 17 bases between. There are 16 residues in the CDR3. Germline CDR1 is MNHNY and CDR2 is SVGAGI (reference sequence). The CDR3 nucleotides read TGTGCCAGCTTCCCGGGGGTGGGCAGAGCCAAAAACATTCAGTACTTC. Its protein is CASFPGVGRAKNIQYF.